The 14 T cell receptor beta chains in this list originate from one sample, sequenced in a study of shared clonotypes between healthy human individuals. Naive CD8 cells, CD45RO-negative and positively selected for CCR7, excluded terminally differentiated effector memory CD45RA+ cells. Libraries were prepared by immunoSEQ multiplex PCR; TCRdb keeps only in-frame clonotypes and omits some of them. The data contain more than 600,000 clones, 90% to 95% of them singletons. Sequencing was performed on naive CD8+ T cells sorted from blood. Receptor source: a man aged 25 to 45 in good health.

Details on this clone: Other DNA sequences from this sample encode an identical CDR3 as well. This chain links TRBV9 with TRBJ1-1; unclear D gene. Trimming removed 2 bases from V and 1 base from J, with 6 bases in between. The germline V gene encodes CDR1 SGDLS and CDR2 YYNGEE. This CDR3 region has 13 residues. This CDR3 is CASSVSGNTEAFF. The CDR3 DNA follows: TGTGCCAGCAGCGTGTCCGGGAACACTGAAGCTTTCTTT.

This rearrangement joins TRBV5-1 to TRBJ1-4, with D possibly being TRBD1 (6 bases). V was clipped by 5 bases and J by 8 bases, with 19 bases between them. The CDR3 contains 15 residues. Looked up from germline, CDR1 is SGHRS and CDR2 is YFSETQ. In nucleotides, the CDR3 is TGCGCCAGCAGGGGTCAAACAGGGTTTCAGGAAAAACTGTTTTTT. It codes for CASRGQTGFQEKLFF.

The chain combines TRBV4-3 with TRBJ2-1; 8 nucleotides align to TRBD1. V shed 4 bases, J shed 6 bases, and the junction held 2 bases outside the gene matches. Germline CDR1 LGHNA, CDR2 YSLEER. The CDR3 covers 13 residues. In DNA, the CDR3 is TGCGCCAGCAGCCTTGGACAGGGCAATGAGCAGTTCTTC. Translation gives CASSLGQGNEQFF.

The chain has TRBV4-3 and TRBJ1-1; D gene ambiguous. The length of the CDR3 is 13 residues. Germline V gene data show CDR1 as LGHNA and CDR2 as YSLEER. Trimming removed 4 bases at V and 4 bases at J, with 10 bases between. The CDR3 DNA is TGCGCCAGCAGCCGGTACAGCGGCACTGAAGCTTTCTTT. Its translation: CASSRYSGTEAFF.

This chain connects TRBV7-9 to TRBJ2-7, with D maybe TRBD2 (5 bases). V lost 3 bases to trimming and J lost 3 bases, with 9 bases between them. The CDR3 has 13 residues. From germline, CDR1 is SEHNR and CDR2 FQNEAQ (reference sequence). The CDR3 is CASSFLGSYEQYF. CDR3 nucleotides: TGTGCCAGCAGCTTTTTAGGGAGCTACGAGCAGTACTTC.

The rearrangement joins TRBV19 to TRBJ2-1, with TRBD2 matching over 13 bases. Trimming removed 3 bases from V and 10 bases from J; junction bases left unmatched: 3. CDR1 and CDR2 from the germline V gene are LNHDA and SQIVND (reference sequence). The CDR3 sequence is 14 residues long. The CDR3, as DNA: TGTGCCAGTAGTATTACTAGCGGGAGGGGAGAGCAGTTCTTC. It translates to CASSITSGRGEQFF.

For the CDR3, the DNA is TGCGCCAGCAGCCAAGCCCTCTCGGGCGGAAGGAGATCTGGCGGTGAGCAGTTCTTC. This gives the protein CASSQALSGGRRSGGEQFF. This chain links TRBV4-1 with TRBJ2-1; D uncertain. The V and J ends lost 1 base and 9 bases respectively, with 28 bases between them. The CDR3 is 19 residues long. Germline assignment: CDR1 MGHRA and CDR2 YSYEKL.

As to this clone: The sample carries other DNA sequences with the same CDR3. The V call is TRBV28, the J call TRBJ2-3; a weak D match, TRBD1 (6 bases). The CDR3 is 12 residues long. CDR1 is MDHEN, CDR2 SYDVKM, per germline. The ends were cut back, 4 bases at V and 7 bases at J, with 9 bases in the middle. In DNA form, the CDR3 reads TGTGCCAGCAGTTCTGGACAGTATACGCAGTATTTT. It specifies CASSSGQYTQYF.

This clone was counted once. The chain's CDR3 is CASSVGQGRIQPQHF. CDR3 DNA: TGTGCCAGTAGTGTGGGACAGGGAAGGATCCAGCCCCAGCATTTT. The chain recombines TRBV19 with TRBJ1-5; 9 bases are a match to TRBD1. CDR3 length: 15 residues. V lost 5 bases and J lost 7; bases outside the gene matches: 9. Germline lookup yields CDR1 LNHDA and CDR2 SQIVND (reference sequence).

CDR3 residues: CASSEVLAGGRRNEQFF. CDR3 bases: TGCGCCAGCAGTGAGGTTTTAGCGGGAGGGCGACGGAATGAGCAGTTCTTC. This chain joins TRBV10-1 and TRBJ2-1; 11 bases fit TRBD2. Looked up from germline, CDR1 is WNHNN and CDR2 is SYGVQD (reference sequence). Trimming at V came to 2 bases and at J to 7 bases, leaving 10 bases not matched to a gene. The CDR3 sequence is 17 residues long.

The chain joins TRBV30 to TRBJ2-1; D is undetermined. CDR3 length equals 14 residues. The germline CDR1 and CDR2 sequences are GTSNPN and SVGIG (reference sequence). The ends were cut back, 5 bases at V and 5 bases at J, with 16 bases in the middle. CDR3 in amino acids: CAWVGANEHNEQFF. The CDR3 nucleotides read TGTGCCTGGGTCGGCGCTAACGAACACAATGAGCAGTTCTTC.

The DNA of the CDR3 is TGTGCCAGCAGTTTATCGATCACAGATACGCAGTATTTT. This encodes CASSLSITDTQYF. The chain couples TRBV27 to TRBJ2-3, with D hard to call. The CDR3 is made up of 13 amino acids. V was clipped by 0 bases and J by 2 bases, with 3 bases between them. CDR1 MNHEY and CDR2 SMNVEV come from the germline V gene (reference sequence).

The CDR3 is CASSVRDTLSRDEQYF. The DNA for the CDR3 is TGTGCCAGCAGTGTACGGGACACCCTCTCGCGGGACGAGCAGTACTTC. J is TRBJ2-7 and V is TRBV2; the D gene is possibly TRBD1 (6 bases). From germline, CDR1 is SNHLY and CDR2 FYNNEI. Deletions cut 4 bases from V and 5 bases from J, with 21 bases between. The CDR3 loop spans 16 amino acids.

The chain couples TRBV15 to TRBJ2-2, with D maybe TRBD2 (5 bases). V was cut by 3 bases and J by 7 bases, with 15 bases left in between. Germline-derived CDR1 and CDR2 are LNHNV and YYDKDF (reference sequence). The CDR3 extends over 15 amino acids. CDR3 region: CATSRGGSLVGELFF. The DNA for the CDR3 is TGTGCCACCAGCAGGGGTGGGAGTCTCGTCGGGGAGCTGTTTTTT.